This T cell receptor (beta chain) was sequenced in a study of CD8 T cells in ankylosing spondylitis (dated by TCRdb to 2017 to 2019). Context from the whole study: The study set out to find disease-linked TCR variants by profiling T cell receptor beta repertoires in ankylosing spondylitis patients and healthy donors. In total, the full study cohort was made up of some 110 healthy donors and 20 to 25 ankylosing spondylitis patients. Peripheral blood samples were taken, and synovial fluid was additionally collected from ankylosing spondylitis patients.

About this clonotype: The specificity of this receptor is unknown. Within one base of it there is no much larger clone, and no base qualities were kept.

The paper as a whole reports these results and caveats: In peripheral blood, the disease-linked clones were found at relatively low frequencies and had a CD8+ phenotype. According to the report, matched synovial fluid samples from ankylosing spondylitis patients were significantly enriched for the disease-linked clones. A TCR beta motif of about eight highly homologous amino acid variants appeared characteristic of blood from ankylosing spondylitis patients. Some motif variants were previously reported in synovial fluid and blood of reactive arthritis patients, suggesting common disease-initiation mechanisms.

The CDR3 measures 14 amino acids from cysteine to phenylalanine. This entry keeps only the CDR3 DNA: 42 bases, framed from base 1. Clipping removes 6 bases from V and 4 bases from J, with 7 as the unmatched junction base count. CDR1 and CDR2 (DFQATT, SNEGSKA) derive from the germline V gene (reference sequence). The data were produced on an Illumina HiSeq 2500. TCR beta libraries were prepared by quantitative 5'-RACE with molecular barcodes. As for the original processing: Disease-linked TCR variants were identified with a new computational method built on a probabilistic model of VDJ rearrangement. TCRdb trimmed the raw reads at Q25, called clones with MiXCR and kept productive beta chains. Every CDR3 protein is listed once, alongside the most common genes and DNA of its rows. TCRdb assigned the V and J calls; the authors' analysis was not used. Here the sample has some 270,000 distinct CDR3 sequences; roughly a third occur a single time. The ten largest make up around 4.5% of the sample.

This TCR came from a male donor with ankylosing spondylitis or in good health (not recorded which). The specimen sequenced was blood, either unsorted or a sorted T cell fraction (not recorded which). This chain is built from TRBV20-1 and TRBJ2-1, with 9 junctional bases fitting TRBD1. The CDR3 reads CSAPGQGSYNEQFF. The DNA sequence follows: TGCAGTGCCCCGGGACAGGGATCTTACAATGAGCAGTTCTTC.